This T cell receptor (beta chain) was retrieved from a study of T-cell reconstitution after alpha-beta-depleted transplantation in children. This clonotype was detected a few times. Antigen: not known. Study conclusions and caveats: Expanded graft clones numbering several hundred reportedly gave rise to alpha-beta T cells about two months after transplant. T-cell numbers and diversity, one year after transplant, stemmed largely from T cells that were newly produced.

Germline V gives CDR1 SGHRS, CDR2 YFSETQ. The CDR3 is made up of 17 amino acids. The V segment lost 4 bases and the J segment 3 bases; nucleotides outside the gene matches: 12. The TCRbeta library incorporated unique molecular identifiers. TCRdb passed the PCR reads through MiXCR, listing each CDR3 protein once. The sample comprises 450,000 to 700,000 distinct CDR3 sequences, roughly a quarter of which are singletons, and about 35% rests with the top ten. The clonotype comes from a boy younger than two with Wiskott-Aldrich syndrome, due to receive a stem cell transplant. The chain couples TRBV5-1 to TRBJ2-7; 11 bases line up with TRBD2. The sequencing used PBMCs, collected before TCRalphabeta/CD19-depleted stem cell transplant. CDR3 bases: TGCGCCAGCAGCCCTACTAGCGGGAGTCCTCACCTCTACGAGCAGTACTTC. Its protein product is CASSPTSGSPHLYEQYF.